This T cell receptor beta chain was found in a study of CD8+ T cells in alopecia areata. Study in general: The drug, oral tofacitinib, was given to treated patients at 5 to 10 mg twice daily.

Treatment here: oral pan-JAK inhibitor, 5-10 mg twice daily. This clone has a handful of counts. V dropped 1 base and J dropped 5 bases, with 18 bases sitting between them. The CDR3 is made up of 17 amino acids. CDR1 is LNHDA, CDR2 SQIVND, per germline (reference sequence). The authors extracted RNA and reverse transcribed it into cDNA as the sequencing template. Profiled with immunoSEQ multiplex PCR; TCRdb holds only in-frame clones, not every one. The table has 100,000 to 150,000 clones, over 55% seen once. The TCR was taken from a human donor with alopecia areata. The input for sequencing was CD4+ T cells sorted from blood, taken at week 4, from a patient treated with tofacitinib. The chain carries TRBV19 and TRBJ1-5, with a possible D match to TRBD1 (6 bases). The CDR3 region is CASSIAAAQGRYQPQHF. CDR3 bases: TGTGCCAGTAGTATAGCCGCAGCTCAGGGGAGGTATCAGCCCCAGCATTTT.